The source of this T cell receptor (beta chain) is a study of vaccination effects on CD4 cells after COVID-19. For the study at large: Expansion of antigen-specific CD4+ T cells with viral peptide pools was carried out by the ViraFEST assay before sequencing. Regarding the study as a whole: The vaccine-induced clones of healthy vaccinees included only 1 of 255 that cross-reacted with common cold coronaviruses. Few convalescent patients were studied, and early post-infection samples were lacking.

Per the germline V gene, CDR1 is MDHEN and CDR2 is SYDVKM. This CDR3 has 16 residues. V was trimmed by 3 bases and J by 4 bases, leaving 15 bases between them. Only in-frame clones appear in the TCRdb table, and some are missing; sequencing was by immunoSEQ multiplex PCR. The profile shows about 48,000 clones, approximately 65% of them singletons. In the case of this clone: Its target is not known.

Scientists isolated CD4+ T cells after an approximately 10-day culture period ended. Negative nucleocapsid antibody tests before and after vaccination confirmed no previous SARS-CoV-2 infection. The source material was CD4+ T cells from PBMCs cultured without peptide, sampled before COVID-19 vaccination. The chain links TRBV28 to TRBJ1-4; D ambiguous. This receptor was taken from a human donor who received a COVID-19 vaccine. The CDR3 sequence: CASSFGPSADNEKLFF. CDR3 sequence (DNA): TGTGCCAGCAGTTTCGGGCCGTCGGCGGATAATGAAAAACTGTTTTTT.